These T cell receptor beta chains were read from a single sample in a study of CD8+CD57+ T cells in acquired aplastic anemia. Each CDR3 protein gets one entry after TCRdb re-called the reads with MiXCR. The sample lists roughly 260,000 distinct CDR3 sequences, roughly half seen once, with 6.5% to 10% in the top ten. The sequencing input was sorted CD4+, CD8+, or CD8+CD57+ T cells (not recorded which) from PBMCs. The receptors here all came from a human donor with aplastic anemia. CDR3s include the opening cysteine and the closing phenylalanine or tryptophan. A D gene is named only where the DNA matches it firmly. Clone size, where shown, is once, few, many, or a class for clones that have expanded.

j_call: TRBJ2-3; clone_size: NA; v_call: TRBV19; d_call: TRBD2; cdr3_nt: TGTGCCAGTAGTAGGCGCCATAATAGCCCTCTAGCGGGGTTGGGCACAGATACGCAGTATTTT; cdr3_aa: CASSRRHNSPLAGLGTDTQYF
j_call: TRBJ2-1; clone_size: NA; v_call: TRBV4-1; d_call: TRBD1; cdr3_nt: TGCGCCAGCAGCCAAACCCCAGGGGGCGGCTCCTACAATGAGCAGTTCTTC; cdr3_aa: CASSQTPGGGSYNEQFF
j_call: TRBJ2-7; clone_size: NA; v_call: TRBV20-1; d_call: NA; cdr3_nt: TGCAGTGCTAGCCTAGGGGGAGGTCGTAATGAGCAGTACTTC; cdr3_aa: CSASLGGGRNEQYF
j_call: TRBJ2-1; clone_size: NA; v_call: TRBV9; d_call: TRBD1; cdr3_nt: TGTGCCAGCAGCGGGGACAGGGGAGGGGTCAATGAGCAGTTCTTC; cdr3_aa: CASSGDRGGVNEQFF
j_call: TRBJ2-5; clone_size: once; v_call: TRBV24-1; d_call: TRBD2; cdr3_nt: TGTGCCACCACTAGCGGGAGGGCGGAGACCCAGTACTTC; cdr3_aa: CATTSGRAETQYF
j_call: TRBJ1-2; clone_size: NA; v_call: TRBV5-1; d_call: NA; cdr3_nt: TGCGCCAGCAGCTTGGGTTGGCTGAGCCCCTATGGCTACACCTTC; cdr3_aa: CASSLGWLSPYGYTF
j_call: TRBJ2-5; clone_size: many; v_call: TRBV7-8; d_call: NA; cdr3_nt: TGTGCCAGCAGCTTATCTCGGTCCCAAGAGACCCAGTACTTC; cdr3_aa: CASSLSRSQETQYF
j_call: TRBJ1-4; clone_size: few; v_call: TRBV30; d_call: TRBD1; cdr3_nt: TGTGCCTGGAGTACCGGACAGGGCGGGGAAAAACTGTTTTTT; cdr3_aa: CAWSTGQGGEKLFF
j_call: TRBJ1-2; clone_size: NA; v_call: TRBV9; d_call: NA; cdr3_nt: TGTGCCAGCAGCGGGGATATTAGGGGCTATGGCTACACCTTC; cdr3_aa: CASSGDIRGYGYTF
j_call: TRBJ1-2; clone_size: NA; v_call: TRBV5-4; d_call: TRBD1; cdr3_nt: TGTGCCAGCAGCTTGGGGTCGGCAGGGGGAACATATGGCTACACCTTC; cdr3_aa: CASSLGSAGGTYGYTF
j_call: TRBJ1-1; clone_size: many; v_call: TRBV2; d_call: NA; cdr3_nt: TGTGCCAGAGACAGAGCCCTGAACACTGAAGCTTTCTTT; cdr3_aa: CARDRALNTEAFF
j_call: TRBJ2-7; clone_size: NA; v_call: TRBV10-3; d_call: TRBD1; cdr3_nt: TGTGCCATCAGTGGGGGGACAGGACAAGAAGAGCAGTACTTC; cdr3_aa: CAISGGTGQEEQYF
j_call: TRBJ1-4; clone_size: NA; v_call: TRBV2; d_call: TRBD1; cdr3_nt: TGTGCCAGCAGTGATTGGTACGAAGGGACAGGGAGGGAAAAACTGTTTTTT; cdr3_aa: CASSDWYEGTGREKLFF
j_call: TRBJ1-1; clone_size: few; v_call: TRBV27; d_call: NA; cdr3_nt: TGTGCCAGCAGTTTTAGGGGAGGAACTGAAGCTTTCTTT; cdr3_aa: CASSFRGGTEAFF
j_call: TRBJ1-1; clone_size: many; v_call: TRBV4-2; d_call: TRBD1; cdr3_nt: TGTGCCAGCAGCCAAGGGAAGACAGGGGGCACTGAAGCTTTCTTT; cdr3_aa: CASSQGKTGGTEAFF
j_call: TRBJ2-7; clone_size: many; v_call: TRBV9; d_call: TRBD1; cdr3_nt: TGTGCCAGCAGCGGGACAGGGGGCGAAGGCTCCTACGAGCAGTACTTC; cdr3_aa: CASSGTGGEGSYEQYF
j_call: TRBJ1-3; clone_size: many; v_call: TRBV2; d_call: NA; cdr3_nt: TGTGCCAGCAGTGAAGTGGTCCGCCTCTCTGGAAACACCATATATTTT; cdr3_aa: CASSEVVRLSGNTIYF
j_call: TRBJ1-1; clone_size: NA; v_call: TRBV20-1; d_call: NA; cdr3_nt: TGCAGTGCTAGAGCGGGGTTCCCCATGAACACTGAAGCTTTCTTT; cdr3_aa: CSARAGFPMNTEAFF
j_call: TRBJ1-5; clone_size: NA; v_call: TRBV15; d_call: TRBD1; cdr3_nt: TGTGCCACCAGCAGAGGGACAGGGGGCATACAGCCCCAGCATTTT; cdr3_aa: CATSRGTGGIQPQHF
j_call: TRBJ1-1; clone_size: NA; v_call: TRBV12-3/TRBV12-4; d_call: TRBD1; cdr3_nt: TGTGCCAGCAGACCGCGCTATGGACAGGAGAAGACTGAAGCTTTCTTT; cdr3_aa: CASRPRYGQEKTEAFF
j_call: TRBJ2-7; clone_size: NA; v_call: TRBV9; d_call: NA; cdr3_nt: TGTGCCAGCAGCAAAGCGCACACGGCGATCTACGAGCAGTACTTC; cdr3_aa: CASSKAHTAIYEQYF
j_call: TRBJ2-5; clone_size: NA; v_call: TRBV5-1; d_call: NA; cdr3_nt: TGCGCCAGCAGCTTGGCCGGGCAGCGCCAAGAGACCCAGTACTTC; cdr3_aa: CASSLAGQRQETQYF
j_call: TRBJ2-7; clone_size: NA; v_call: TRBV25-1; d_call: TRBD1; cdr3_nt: TGTGCCAGCACCTCCCCGGGACAGGGCTACGAGCAGTACTTC; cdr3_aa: CASTSPGQGYEQYF
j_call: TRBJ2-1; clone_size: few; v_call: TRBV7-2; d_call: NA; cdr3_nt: TGTGCCAGCAGCTTAGCCCAGGGGGGCTCCTACAATGAGCAGTTCTTC; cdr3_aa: CASSLAQGGSYNEQFF
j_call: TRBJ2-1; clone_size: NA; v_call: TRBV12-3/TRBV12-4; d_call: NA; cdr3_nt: TGTGCCAGCAGTCCTAGGGGGGGGGATGAGCAGTTCTTC; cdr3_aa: CASSPRGGDEQFF
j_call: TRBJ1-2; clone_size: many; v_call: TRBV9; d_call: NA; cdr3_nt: TGTGCCAGCAGCGACGATTCAGGGAAGGAGGGCTACACCTTC; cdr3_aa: CASSDDSGKEGYTF
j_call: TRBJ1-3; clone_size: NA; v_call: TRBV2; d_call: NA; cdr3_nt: TGTGCCAGCAGTGACTCTGGAAGCTCTGGAAACACCATATATTTT; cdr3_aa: CASSDSGSSGNTIYF
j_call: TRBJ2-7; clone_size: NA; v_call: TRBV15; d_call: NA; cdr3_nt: TGTGCCACCAGCAGCGTGGACAGTTCCTACGAGCAGTACTTC; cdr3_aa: CATSSVDSSYEQYF
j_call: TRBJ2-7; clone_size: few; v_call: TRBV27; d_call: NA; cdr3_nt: TGTGCCACCATTACAGGGCTCGAGCAGTACTTC; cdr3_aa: CATITGLEQYF
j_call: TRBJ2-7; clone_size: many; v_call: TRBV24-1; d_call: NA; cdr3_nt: TGTGCCACCAGTGGGGGCCGGGACCCGAGACCCTACGAGCAGTACTTC; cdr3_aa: CATSGGRDPRPYEQYF
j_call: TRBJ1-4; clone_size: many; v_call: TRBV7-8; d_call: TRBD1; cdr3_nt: TGTGCCAGCAGCGAGACTTATTTTACAGGGGGTGAAAAACTGTTTTTT; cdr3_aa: CASSETYFTGGEKLFF
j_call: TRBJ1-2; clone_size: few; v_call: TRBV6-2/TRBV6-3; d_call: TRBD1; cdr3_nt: TGTGCCAGCAGTCCCCGACAGGGGGCCCGCTATGGCTACACCTTC; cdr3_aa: CASSPRQGARYGYTF
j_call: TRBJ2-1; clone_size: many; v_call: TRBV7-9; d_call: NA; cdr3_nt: TGTGCCAGCAGCCCTGACAGGAGCTCCTACAATGAGCAGTTCTTC; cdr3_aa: CASSPDRSSYNEQFF
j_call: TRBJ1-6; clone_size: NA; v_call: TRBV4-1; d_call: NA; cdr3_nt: TGCGCCAGCAGCCAAGCCGGTAATTCACCCCTCCACTTT; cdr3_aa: CASSQAGNSPLHF
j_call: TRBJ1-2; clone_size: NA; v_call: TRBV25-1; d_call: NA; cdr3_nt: TGTGCCAGCAGTGACGAGGGATGTGCTAACTATGGCTACACCTTC; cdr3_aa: CASSDEGCANYGYTF
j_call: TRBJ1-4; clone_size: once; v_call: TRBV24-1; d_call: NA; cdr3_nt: TGTGCCACCAGTGATTTCCGGGGGACTAATGAAAAACTGTTTTTT; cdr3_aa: CATSDFRGTNEKLFF
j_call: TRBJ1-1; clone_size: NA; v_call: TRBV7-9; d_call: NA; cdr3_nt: TGTGCCAGCAGCTTACCTCTAGCGGGGGGTGGAGCTTTCTTT; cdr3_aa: CASSLPLAGGGAFF
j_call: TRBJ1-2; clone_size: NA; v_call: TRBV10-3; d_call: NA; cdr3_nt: TGTGCCATCAGTGATGAGGGTACAGGCGGGGTTATGGATGGCTACACCTTC; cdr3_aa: CAISDEGTGGVMDGYTF
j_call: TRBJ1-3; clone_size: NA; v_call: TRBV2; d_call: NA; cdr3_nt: TGTGCCAGCAGTGAAAACAGGGTCTCAGGAAACACCATATATTTT; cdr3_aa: CASSENRVSGNTIYF
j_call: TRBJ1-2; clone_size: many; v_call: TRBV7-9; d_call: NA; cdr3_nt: TGTGCCAGCAGCTTAGGAGACACCTACTATGGCTACACCTTC; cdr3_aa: CASSLGDTYYGYTF
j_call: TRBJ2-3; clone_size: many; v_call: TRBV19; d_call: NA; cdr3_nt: TGTGCCAGCCGTACAGGGTTTTGGGCAGATACGCAGTATTTT; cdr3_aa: CASRTGFWADTQYF
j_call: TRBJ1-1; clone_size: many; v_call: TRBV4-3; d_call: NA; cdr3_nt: TGCGCCAGCAGCCAAGACAGGACGGCCTCGGGTACTGAAGCTTTCTTT; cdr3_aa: CASSQDRTASGTEAFF
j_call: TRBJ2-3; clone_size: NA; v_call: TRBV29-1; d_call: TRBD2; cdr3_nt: TGCAGCGTCGTTAGCGGGGGATTAGATACGCAGTATTTT; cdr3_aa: CSVVSGGLDTQYF
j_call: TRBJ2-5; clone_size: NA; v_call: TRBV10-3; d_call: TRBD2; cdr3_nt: TGTGCCATCAGCGGACCCAGCGGGGGGCCGAGGGAGACCCAGTACTTC; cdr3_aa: CAISGPSGGPRETQYF
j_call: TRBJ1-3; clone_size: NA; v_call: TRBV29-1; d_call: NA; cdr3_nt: TGCAGCGTCGGGGGGAGCTCTGGAAACACCATATATTTT; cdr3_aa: CSVGGSSGNTIYF